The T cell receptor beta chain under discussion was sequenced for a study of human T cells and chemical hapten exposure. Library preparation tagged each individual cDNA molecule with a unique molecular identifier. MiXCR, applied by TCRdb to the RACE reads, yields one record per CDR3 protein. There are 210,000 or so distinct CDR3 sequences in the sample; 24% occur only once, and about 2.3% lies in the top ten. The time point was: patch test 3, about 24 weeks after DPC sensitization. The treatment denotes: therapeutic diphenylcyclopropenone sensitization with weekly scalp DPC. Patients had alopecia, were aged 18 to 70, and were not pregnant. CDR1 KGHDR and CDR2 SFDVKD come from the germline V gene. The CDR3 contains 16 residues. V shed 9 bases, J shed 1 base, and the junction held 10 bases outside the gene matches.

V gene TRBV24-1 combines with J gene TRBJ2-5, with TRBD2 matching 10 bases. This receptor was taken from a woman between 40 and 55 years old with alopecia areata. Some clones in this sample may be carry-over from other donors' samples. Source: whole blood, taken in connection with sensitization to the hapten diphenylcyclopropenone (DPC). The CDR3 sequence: CATAGASGSFQETQYF. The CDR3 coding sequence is TGTGCCACCGCTGGGGCTAGCGGGAGCTTCCAAGAGACCCAGTACTTC.